This TCR beta chain was recovered during a study of spatial heterogeneity in lung cancer. About the study: Consistent detection of more beta-chain than alpha-chain sequences was observed. Whole-study findings and limits: Whereas they appeared in blood less at follow-up, ubiquitous expanded tumor TCRs appeared there more at resection.

This clonotype was seen ten or more times. Its antigen remains unidentified. Described time point: blood at routine non-recurrence follow-up after resection. Sequencing of whole RNA from tumor, nontumor lung or frozen PBMC involved no sorting. Germline CDR1 reads MDHEN; CDR2 reads SYDVKM. V dropped 5 bases and J dropped 1 base, with 21 bases sitting between them. CDR3 size: 18 residues. TCR cDNA molecules each had a unique molecular identifier. In TCRdb, the 5' RACE reads were re-called with MiXCR into one record per CDR3 protein. The sample comprises roughly 70,000 distinct CDR3 sequences, roughly 8.9% of which are singletons, and 1.9% rests with the top ten.

This TCR was sampled from a female donor with early-stage non-small cell lung cancer. The chain carries TRBV28 and TRBJ2-1; tentative D call: TRBD2 (6 bases). Sequences were derived from PBMCs, sampled at follow-up. The CDR3 DNA sequence: TGTGCCAGCAGTCGCCTAGCGTACCCGTTCATTTCCTACAATGAGCAGTTCTTC. Its translation: CASSRLAYPFISYNEQFF.